Following are 9 T cell receptor beta chains from one sample sequenced in a study of shared clonotypes between healthy human individuals. Generated by immunoSEQ multiplex PCR, the TCRdb table keeps only in-frame clones and is missing some. Of approximately 980,000 clones in the sample, over 60% are singletons; the top ten hold around 1.5%. The specimen sequenced was memory CD4+ T cells sorted from blood. The subset is: CD45RA-negative fraction. The receptors were gathered from a young man in good health.

This clone was seen more than once but under ten times. The chain is built from TRBV2 and TRBJ2-7, with TRBD1 as a possible D gene (6 bases). The V end lost 7 bases, the J end lost 0 bases, and 16 bases lay between the germline ends. The length of the CDR3 is 15 residues. Germline loops: CDR1 SNHLY, CDR2 FYNNEI. The CDR3 DNA reads as TGTGCCAGCACTAGAGACAGGCAATTCTCCTACGAGCAGTACTTC. Translating gives CASTRDRQFSYEQYF.

The CDR3 sequence is CASSLEAIGEAFF. Written as DNA, the CDR3 is TGTGCCAGCAGCTTAGAGGCAATCGGGGAAGCTTTCTTT. The chain has TRBV7-2 and TRBJ1-1; D remains unclear. Germline lookup yields CDR1 SGHTA and CDR2 FQGNSA. The CDR3 is 13 amino acids. Trimming stripped 1 base from V and 8 bases from J, with 11 bases between. The full variable domain, its missing parts supplied by reference TRBV7-2 and TRBJ1-1, is GAGVSQSPSNKVTEKGKDVELRCDPISGHTALYWYRQSLGQGLEFLIYFQGNSAPDKSGLPSDRFSAERTGGSVSTLTIQRTQQEDSAVYLCASSLEAIGEAFFGQGTRLTVV.

The chain couples TRBV20-1 to TRBJ1-4, with 9 bases lining up with TRBD1. After removal of 7 bases from V and 6 bases from J, the junction contained 0 bases not matched to a gene. This CDR3 contains 11 residues. Germline V gene sequence: CDR1 DFQATT, CDR2 SNEGSKA (reference sequence). Here the CDR3 DNA reads TGCAGTGGGGACAGGGATGAAAAACTGTTTTTT. This sequence encodes CSGDRDEKLFF.

The chain links TRBV10-1 to TRBJ2-5; no clear D gene. Germline CDR1 WNHNN, CDR2 SYGVQD (reference sequence). This CDR3 contains 16 residues. V lost 0 bases and J lost 1, with 12 bases in between. The CDR3 spells CASSESVGPGQETQYF. DNA of the CDR3: TGCGCCAGCAGTGAGTCGGTGGGTCCGGGCCAAGAGACCCAGTACTTC.

The chain couples TRBV28 to TRBJ2-1; perhaps TRBD1 as D (6 bases). The CDR3 runs 16 residues. CDR1 and CDR2 (germline): MDHEN, SYDVKM. The ends were cut back, 5 bases at V and 4 bases at J, with 18 bases in the middle. DNA of the CDR3: TGTGCCAGCAGTCCCCCAGGACAGCTTACTTACAATGAGCAGTTCTTC. Its translation is CASSPPGQLTYNEQFF. Using reference TRBV28 and TRBJ2-1 for the parts outside the CDR3, the full variable domain is DVKVTQSSRYLVKRTGEKVFLECVQDMDHENMFWYRQDPGLGLRLIYFSYDVKMKEKGDIPEGYSVSREKKERFSLILESASTNQTSMYLCASSPPGQLTYNEQFFGPGTRLTVL.

The rearrangement uses TRBV29-1 and TRBJ2-1; D is tentatively TRBD1 or TRBD2 (5 bases each). CDR3 length: 15 residues. V lost 4 bases to trimming and J lost 0 bases, with 13 bases between them. Per the germline V gene, CDR1 is SQVTM and CDR2 is ANQGSEA. CDR3: CSVVPGPGSYNEQFF. The CDR3 DNA reads as TGCAGCGTTGTCCCGGGACCGGGCTCCTACAATGAGCAGTTCTTC.

There are a few counts of this clone. The chain links TRBV7-2 to TRBJ2-7; D is ambiguous. Germline CDR1 reads SGHTA; CDR2 reads FQGNSA. This CDR3 region has 13 residues. Trimming stripped 3 bases from V and 7 bases from J, with 13 bases between. As DNA, the CDR3 is TGTGCCAGCAGCTTCGATAGGTCAGGAGAGCAGTACTTC. Protein sequence: CASSFDRSGEQYF.

The chain combines TRBV28 with TRBJ2-1; 12 positions agree with TRBD1. The CDR3 spans 17 residues. CDR1 is MDHEN and CDR2 is SYDVKM in the germline V gene. V lost 2 bases, J lost 7 bases, and 9 bases stayed unmatched. CDR3 nucleotides: TGTGCCAGCAGTTTAAACGTGGGACAGGGGGCGCGAAATGAGCAGTTCTTC. Translated: CASSLNVGQGARNEQFF.

The J gene is TRBJ2-5, the V gene TRBV19; the match to TRBD2 covers 15 bases. The CDR3 loop spans 19 amino acids. The V gene's germline CDR1 is LNHDA and CDR2 SQIVND (reference sequence). J was trimmed by 4 bases and V by 4 bases; bases with no gene match: 13. CDR3 amino acids: CASSNASGTSGRLGETQYF. DNA of the CDR3: TGTGCCAGTAGTAACGCATCCGGGACTAGCGGGAGGTTAGGAGAGACCCAGTACTTC.